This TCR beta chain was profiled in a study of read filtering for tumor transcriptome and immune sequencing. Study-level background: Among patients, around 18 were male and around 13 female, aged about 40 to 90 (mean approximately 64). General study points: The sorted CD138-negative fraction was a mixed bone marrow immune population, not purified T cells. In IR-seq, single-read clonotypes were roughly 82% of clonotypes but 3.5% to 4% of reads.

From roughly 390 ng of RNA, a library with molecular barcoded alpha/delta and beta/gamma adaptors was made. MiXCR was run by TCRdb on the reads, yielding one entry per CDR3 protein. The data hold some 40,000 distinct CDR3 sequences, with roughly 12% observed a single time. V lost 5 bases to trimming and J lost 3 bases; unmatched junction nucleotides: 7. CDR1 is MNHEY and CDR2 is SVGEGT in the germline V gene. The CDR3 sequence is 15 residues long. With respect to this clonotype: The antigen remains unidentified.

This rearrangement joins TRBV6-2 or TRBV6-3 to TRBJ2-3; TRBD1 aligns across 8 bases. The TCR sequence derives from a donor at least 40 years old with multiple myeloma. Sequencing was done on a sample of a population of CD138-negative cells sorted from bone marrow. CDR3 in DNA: TGTGCCAGCAGTCAGAAAAGACAGGGGACAGATACGCAGTATTTT. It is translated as CASSQKRQGTDTQYF.